This T cell receptor (beta chain) was captured by sequencing in a study of blood T cell repertoires in COVID-19. Study as a whole: Whether acute or convalescent, the COVID-19 samples came from the United States, Italy and Spain.

Data came from immunoSEQ multiplex PCR; TCRdb stores just in-frame clones and leaves some out. The data contain roughly 180,000 clones, roughly nine tenths of them seen just once; the ten biggest clones take up 2.5% to 3.5%. Germline CDR1 reads SGHNT; CDR2 reads YYREEE (reference sequence). V lost 0 bases, J lost 9 bases, and 16 bases lay in between. The CDR3 contains 15 residues. This TCR derives from a woman aged 30 to 39 with active or convalescent COVID-19. This chain links TRBV5-4 with TRBJ2-1; no definite D call. Sequencing was carried out using peripheral blood. In DNA, the CDR3 is TGTGCCAGCAGCTTGGAGTCAACGAAGTTCGGTGAGCAGTTCTTC. Encoded protein: CASSLESTKFGEQFF.